This TCR beta chain was recorded in a study of control samples from healthy donors and cancer patients. Some clones are missing from TCRdb's copy, which holds only in-frame ones; the method was immunoSEQ multiplex PCR. The repertoire holds under 450,000 clones, with 90% as singletons. The source of this sequence is a man aged 40-49 years with head and neck cancer. The source material was PBMCs.

In DNA, the CDR3 is TGTGCCAGCAGTTTAGATGCATTCTCTGGAAACACCATATATTTT. Translated: CASSLDAFSGNTIYF. The chain has TRBV27 and TRBJ1-3; D uncertain. The germline gives CDR1 MNHEY, CDR2 SMNVEV (reference sequence). The CDR3 spans 15 residues. The V end was cut by 2 bases, the J end by 0 bases, with 8 bases between.